This T cell receptor (beta chain) is from a study of identical twins. Study-wide results and caveats: Among monozygotic twins, out-of-frame TCR alpha sharing exceeded what models predicted. Invariant cells of the MAIT and iNKT types might have partly distorted the zero-insertion analyses. The conclusions drew on cross-sectional statistical analysis instead of tracking the same donors.

Trimming removed 3 bases from V and 5 bases from J, with 10 bases in between. The length of the CDR3 is 12 residues. The germline CDR1 and CDR2 sequences are SQVTM and ANQGSEA. Many counts were recorded for this clonotype. Its antigen remains unidentified. Template switching introduced a universal primer site, and the cDNA bore unique molecular identifiers. TCRdb processed the 5' RACE reads anew with MiXCR; each CDR3 protein has one entry. The sample records hundreds of thousands of distinct CDR3 sequences, roughly 6.2% being singletons. Sample: naive T cells sorted from blood. This chain uses TRBV29-1 with TRBJ1-1, with D unclear. The receptor's source is a man aged 18 to 29 in good health. DNA of the CDR3: TGCAGCGTTGAGGGGAGAGGGACTGAAGCTTTCTTT. Residues: CSVEGRGTEAFF. Drawing the rest from reference TRBV29-1 and TRBJ1-1, the complete variable domain is SAVISQKPSRDICQRGTSLTIQCQVDSQVTMMFWYRQQPGQSLTLIATANQGSEATYESGFVIDKFPISRPNLTFSTLTVSNMSPEDSSIYLCSVEGRGTEAFFGQGTRLTVV.